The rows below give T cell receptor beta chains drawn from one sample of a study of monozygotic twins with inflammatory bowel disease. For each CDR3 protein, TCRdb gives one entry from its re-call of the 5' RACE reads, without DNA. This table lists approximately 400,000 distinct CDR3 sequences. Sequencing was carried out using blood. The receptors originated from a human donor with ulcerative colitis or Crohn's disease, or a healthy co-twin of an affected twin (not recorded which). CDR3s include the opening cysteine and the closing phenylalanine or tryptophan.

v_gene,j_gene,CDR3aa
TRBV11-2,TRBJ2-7,CASSLGSLGTSGSLEQYF
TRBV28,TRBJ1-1,CASSLPYTEAFF
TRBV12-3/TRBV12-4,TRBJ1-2,CASSSFGGHYGYTF
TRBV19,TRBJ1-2,CASSTGTDTNYGYTF
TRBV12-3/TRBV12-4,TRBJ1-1,CASNFLGPGAFF
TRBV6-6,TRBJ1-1,CASSEEDTEAFF
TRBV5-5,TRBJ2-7,CASSPSGTGPYEQYF
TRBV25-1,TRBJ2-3,CASTWEDGTDTQYF
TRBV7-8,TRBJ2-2,CASTTRVENTGELFF
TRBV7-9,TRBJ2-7,CASSLVPAPEQYF
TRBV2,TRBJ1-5,CASSALQGSQPQHF
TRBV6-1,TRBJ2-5,CAIGTSGGLLETQYF
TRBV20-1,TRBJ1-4,CSARLPPGPINEKLFF
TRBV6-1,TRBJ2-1,CASSEIGKGSYNEQFF
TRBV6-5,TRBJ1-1,CASSYYADMNTEAFF
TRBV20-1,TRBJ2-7,CSARDIMSSDRDDYEQYF
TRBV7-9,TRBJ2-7,CASSSAPPNSGYYEQYF
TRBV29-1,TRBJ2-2,CSVTATGELFF
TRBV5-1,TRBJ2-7,CASSSGGTGEQYF
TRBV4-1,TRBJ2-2,CASSQTTGQGNTGGLFF
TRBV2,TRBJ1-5,CASSPTGGIQPQHF
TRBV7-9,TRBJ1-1,CASSLSGSPWTEAFF
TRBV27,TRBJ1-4,CASSTFGTDRNEKLFF
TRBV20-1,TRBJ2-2,CSAPSFRQGKVAGELFF
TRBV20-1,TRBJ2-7,CSARKLGGSHEQYF
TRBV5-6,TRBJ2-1,CASVGDFSNEQFF
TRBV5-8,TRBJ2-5,CASSPGLGQGKETQYF
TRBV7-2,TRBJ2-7,CASSLHQGSEQYF
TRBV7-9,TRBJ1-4,CASSPPMSTNEKLFF
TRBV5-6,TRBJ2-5,CASSPADQETQYF
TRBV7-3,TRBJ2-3,CASSLAGWGTSGTDTQYF
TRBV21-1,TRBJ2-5,CASSNERGPEETQYF
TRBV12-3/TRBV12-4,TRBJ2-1,CASSSGLAGGQQFF
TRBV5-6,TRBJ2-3,CASSLAGTADTQYF
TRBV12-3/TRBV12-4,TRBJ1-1,CASSRTQGEVEAFF
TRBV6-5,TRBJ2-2,CASSVGGELFF